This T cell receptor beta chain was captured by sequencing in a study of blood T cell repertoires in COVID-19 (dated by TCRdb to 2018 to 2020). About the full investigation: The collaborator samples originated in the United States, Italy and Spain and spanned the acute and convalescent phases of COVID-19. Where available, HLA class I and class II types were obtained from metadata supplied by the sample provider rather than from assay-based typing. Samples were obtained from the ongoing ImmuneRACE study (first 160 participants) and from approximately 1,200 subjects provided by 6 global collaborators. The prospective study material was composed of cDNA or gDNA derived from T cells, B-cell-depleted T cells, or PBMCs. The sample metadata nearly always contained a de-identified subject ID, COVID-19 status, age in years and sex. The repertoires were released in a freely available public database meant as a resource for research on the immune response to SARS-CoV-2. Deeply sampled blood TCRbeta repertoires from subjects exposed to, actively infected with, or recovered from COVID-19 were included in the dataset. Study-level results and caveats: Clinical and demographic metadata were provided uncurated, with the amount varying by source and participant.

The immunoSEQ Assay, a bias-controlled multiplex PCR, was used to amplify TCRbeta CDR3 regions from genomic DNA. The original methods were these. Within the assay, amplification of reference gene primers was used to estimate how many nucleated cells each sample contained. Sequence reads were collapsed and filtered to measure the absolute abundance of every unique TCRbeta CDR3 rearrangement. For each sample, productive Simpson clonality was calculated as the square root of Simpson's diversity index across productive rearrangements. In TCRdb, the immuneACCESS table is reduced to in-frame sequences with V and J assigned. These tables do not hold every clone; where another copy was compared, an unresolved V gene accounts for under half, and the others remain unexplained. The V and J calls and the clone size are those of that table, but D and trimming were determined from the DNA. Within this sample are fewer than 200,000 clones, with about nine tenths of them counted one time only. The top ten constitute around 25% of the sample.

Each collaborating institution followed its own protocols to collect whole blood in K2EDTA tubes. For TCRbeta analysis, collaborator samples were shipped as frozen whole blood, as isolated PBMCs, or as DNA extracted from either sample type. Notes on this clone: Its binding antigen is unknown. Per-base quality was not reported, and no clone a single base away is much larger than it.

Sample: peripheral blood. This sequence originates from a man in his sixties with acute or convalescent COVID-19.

CDR3 loop: CASPPPGQGFGKAYNEQFF. The nucleotide sequence reads as follows: TGTGCCAGCCCCCCTCCGGGACAGGGTTTCGGTAAGGCCTACAATGAGCAGTTCTTC. The V and J segments used are TRBV2 and TRBJ2-1; 9 nucleotides in the junction match TRBD1. The CDR3 covers 19 residues, taking in both the cysteine and the phenylalanine. Only the CDR3 portion is preserved as DNA: 57 bases, with reading frame beginning at the first base. Via the germline V gene, CDR1 is SNHLY and CDR2 FYNNEI. For this chain, trimming is 8 bases at the V end and 2 bases at the J end, and the number of junction bases without a gene match is 19.